This T cell receptor (beta chain) was documented in a study of cytomegalovirus exposure and HLA in healthy donors. Trimming removed 6 bases at V and 0 bases at J, with 17 bases between. This CDR3 region has 17 residues. Germline values: CDR1 MNHNS, CDR2 SASEGT. When sampled, the donors appeared nominally healthy, though they likely had unrecorded immune exposures. Primers included in the PCR were 60 Vbeta and 13 Jbeta primers. The method was immunoSEQ multiplex PCR; TCRdb's version includes in-frame clones alone and lacks a portion of them. The sample shows approximately 110,000 clones, roughly 14% of them seen only once.

The sequenced material came from PBMCs. The J gene is TRBJ2-2, the V gene TRBV6-1; the D gene is possibly TRBD1 (6 bases). The TCR comes from a woman between 18 and 29 years old in good health and CMV-seronegative. The DNA of the CDR3 is TGTGCCAGCAGAGAACAAGACAGGCGAGCGAACACCGGGGAGCTGTTTTTT. Translation: CASREQDRRANTGELFF.